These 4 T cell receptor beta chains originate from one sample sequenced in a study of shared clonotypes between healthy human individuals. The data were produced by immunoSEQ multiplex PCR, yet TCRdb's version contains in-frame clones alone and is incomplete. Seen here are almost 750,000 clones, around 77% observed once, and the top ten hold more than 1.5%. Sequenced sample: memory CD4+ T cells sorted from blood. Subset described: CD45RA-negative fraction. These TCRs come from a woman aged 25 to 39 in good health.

In DNA, the CDR3 is TGTGCCAGCAGCCAAAGACTACAGGGGGCTAATTCACCCCTCCACTTT. Residues: CASSQRLQGANSPLHF. The chain employs TRBV4-2 and TRBJ1-6; 9 bases agree with TRBD1. V gave up 2 bases and J gave up 6 bases; unmatched junction bases: 5. CDR3 length equals 16 residues. Germline-derived CDR1 and CDR2 are LGHNA and YNFKEQ.

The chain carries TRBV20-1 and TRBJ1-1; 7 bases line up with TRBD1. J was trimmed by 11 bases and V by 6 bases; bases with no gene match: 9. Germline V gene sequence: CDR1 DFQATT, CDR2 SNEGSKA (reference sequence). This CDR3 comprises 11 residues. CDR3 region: CSAQTGQRAFF. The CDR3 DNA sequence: TGCAGTGCCCAGACAGGGCAAAGGGCTTTCTTT.

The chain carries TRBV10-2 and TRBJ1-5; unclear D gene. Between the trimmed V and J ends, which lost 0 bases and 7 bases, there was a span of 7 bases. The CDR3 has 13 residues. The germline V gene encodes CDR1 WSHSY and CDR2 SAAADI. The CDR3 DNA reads TGCGCCAGCAGTGAGTCAAGGTTCCAGCCCCAGCATTTT. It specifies CASSESRFQPQHF.

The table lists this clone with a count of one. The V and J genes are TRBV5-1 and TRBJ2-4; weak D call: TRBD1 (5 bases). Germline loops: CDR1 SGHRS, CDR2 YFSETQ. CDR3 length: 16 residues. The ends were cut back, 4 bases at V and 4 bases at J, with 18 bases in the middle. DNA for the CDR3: TGCGCCAGCAGCATAGGTCCAGGACATGGTAAAAACATTCAGTACTTC. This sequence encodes CASSIGPGHGKNIQYF.